This TCR beta chain was profiled in a study of T cells in Graves' hyperthyroidism and ophthalmopathy. Study-level points and caveats: Ophthalmopathy was model-predicted a median about six months pre-onset.

A remark on this clonotype: Antigen unknown.

V was clipped by 3 bases and J by 3 bases, with 9 bases between them. Per the germline V gene, CDR1 is SGHNT and CDR2 is YENEEA. This CDR3 region has 13 residues. Researchers amplified the TCR beta CDR3 regions from RNA transcripts. HTBI primers were employed in a first-round RT-PCR of the TCR CDR3. TCRdb passed the multiplex PCR reads through MiXCR, listing each CDR3 protein once. The repertoire consists of some 420,000 distinct CDR3 sequences, with roughly 13% occurring once and the leading ten covering about 5%. Patients aged 18 to 65 had newly diagnosed hyperthyroidism lasting under 2 months. The TCR comes from a woman between 18 and 29 years old with Graves' hyperthyroidism. V is TRBV11-3 and J is TRBJ2-7; D remains unclear. Sequences were obtained from blood. The CDR3 region has the DNA TGTGCCAGCAGCTTTTCGGAGAACTACGAGCAGTACTTC. Translating gives CASSFSENYEQYF. Using reference TRBV11-3 and TRBJ2-7 for the parts outside the CDR3, the full variable domain is EAGVVQSPRYKIIEKKQPVAFWCNPISGHNTLYWYLQNLGQGPELLIRYENEEAVDDSQLPKDRFSAERLKGVDSTLKIQPAELGDSAVYLCASSFSENYEQYFGPGTRLTVT.